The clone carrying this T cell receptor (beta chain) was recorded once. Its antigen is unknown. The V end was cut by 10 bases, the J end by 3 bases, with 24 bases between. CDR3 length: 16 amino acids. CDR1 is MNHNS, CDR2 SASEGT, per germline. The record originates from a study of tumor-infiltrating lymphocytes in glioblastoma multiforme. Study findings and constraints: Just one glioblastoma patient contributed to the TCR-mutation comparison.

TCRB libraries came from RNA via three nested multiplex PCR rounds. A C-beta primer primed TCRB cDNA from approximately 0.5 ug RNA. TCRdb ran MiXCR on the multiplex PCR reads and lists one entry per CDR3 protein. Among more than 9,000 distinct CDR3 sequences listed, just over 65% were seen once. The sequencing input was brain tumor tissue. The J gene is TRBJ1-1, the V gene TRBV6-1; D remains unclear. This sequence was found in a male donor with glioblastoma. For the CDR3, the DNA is TGTGCCAACAAGCTGCGTCCGGCAGGACTGGACACTGAAGCTTTCTTT. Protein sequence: CANKLRPAGLDTEAFF.